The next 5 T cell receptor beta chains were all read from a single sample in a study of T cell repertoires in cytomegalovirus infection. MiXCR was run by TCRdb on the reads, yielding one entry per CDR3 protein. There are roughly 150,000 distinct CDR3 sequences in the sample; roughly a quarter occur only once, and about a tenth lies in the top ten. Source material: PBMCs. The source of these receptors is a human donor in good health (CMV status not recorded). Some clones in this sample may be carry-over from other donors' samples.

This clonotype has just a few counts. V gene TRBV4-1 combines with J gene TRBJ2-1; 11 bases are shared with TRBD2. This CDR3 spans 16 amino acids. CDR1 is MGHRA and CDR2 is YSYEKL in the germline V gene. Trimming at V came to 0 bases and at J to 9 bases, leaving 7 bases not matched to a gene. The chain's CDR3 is CASSQDTSGGLIEQFF. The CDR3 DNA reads TGCGCCAGCAGCCAAGATACTAGCGGGGGCCTAATTGAGCAGTTCTTC.

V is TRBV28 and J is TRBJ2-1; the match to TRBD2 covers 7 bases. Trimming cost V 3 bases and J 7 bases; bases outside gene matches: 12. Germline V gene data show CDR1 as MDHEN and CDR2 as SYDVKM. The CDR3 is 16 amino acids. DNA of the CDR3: TGTGCCAGCAGTTTGATTGGGGGATTGGGGGGGAATGAGCAGTTCTTC. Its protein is CASSLIGGLGGNEQFF.

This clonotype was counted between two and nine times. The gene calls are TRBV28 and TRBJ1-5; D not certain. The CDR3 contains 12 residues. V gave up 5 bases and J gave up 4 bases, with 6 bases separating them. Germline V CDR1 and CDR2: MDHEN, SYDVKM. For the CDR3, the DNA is TGTGCCAGCAGTCGCGATAATCAGCCCCAGCATTTT. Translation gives CASSRDNQPQHF.

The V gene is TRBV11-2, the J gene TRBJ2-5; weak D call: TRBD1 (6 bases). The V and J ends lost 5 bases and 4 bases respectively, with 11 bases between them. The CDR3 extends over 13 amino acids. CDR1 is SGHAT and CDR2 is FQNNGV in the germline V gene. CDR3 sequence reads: CASSPGTLETQYF. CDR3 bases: TGTGCCAGCAGCCCCGGGACACTAGAGACCCAGTACTTC. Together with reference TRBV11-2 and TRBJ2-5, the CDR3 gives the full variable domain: EAGVAQSPRYKIIEKRQSVAFWCNPISGHATLYWYQQILGQGPKLLIQFQNNGVVDDSQLPKDRFSAERLKGVDSTLKIQPAKLEDSAVYLCASSPGTLETQYFGPGTRLLVL.

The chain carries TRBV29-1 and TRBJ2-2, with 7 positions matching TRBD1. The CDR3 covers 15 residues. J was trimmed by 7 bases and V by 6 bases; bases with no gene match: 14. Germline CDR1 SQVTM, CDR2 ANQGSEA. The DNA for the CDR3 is TGCAGCGTGGACTTGACAGGGAGAAGGGACGGGGAGCTGTTTTTT. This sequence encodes CSVDLTGRRDGELFF.